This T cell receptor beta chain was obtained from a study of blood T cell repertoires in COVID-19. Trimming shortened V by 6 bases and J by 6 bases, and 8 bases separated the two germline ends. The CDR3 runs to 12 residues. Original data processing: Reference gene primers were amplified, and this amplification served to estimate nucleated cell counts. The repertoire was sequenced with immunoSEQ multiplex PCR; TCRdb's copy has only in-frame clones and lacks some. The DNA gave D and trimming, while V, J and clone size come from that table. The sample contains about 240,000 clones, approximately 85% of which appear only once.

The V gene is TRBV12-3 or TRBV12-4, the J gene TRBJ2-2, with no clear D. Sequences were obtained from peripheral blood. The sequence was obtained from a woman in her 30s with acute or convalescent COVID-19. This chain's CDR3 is CASRYFPGELFF. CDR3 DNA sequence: TGTGCCAGCAGGTACTTCCCCGGGGAGCTGTTTTTT.